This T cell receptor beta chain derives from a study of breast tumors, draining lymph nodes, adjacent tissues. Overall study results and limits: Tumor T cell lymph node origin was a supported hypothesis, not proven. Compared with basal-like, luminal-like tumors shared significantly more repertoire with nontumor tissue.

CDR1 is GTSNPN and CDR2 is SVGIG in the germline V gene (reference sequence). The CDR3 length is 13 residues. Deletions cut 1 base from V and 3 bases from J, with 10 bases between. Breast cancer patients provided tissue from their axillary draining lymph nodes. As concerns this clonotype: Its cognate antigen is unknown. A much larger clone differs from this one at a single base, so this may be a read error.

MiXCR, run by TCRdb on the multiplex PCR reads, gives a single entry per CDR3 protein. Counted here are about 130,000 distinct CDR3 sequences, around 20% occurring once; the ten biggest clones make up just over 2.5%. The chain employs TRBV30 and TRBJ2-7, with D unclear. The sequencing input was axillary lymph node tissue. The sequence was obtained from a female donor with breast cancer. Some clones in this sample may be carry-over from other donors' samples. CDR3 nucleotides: TGTGCCTGGAGTGAACTCCTAAACTACGAGCAGTACTTC. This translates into CAWSELLNYEQYF.